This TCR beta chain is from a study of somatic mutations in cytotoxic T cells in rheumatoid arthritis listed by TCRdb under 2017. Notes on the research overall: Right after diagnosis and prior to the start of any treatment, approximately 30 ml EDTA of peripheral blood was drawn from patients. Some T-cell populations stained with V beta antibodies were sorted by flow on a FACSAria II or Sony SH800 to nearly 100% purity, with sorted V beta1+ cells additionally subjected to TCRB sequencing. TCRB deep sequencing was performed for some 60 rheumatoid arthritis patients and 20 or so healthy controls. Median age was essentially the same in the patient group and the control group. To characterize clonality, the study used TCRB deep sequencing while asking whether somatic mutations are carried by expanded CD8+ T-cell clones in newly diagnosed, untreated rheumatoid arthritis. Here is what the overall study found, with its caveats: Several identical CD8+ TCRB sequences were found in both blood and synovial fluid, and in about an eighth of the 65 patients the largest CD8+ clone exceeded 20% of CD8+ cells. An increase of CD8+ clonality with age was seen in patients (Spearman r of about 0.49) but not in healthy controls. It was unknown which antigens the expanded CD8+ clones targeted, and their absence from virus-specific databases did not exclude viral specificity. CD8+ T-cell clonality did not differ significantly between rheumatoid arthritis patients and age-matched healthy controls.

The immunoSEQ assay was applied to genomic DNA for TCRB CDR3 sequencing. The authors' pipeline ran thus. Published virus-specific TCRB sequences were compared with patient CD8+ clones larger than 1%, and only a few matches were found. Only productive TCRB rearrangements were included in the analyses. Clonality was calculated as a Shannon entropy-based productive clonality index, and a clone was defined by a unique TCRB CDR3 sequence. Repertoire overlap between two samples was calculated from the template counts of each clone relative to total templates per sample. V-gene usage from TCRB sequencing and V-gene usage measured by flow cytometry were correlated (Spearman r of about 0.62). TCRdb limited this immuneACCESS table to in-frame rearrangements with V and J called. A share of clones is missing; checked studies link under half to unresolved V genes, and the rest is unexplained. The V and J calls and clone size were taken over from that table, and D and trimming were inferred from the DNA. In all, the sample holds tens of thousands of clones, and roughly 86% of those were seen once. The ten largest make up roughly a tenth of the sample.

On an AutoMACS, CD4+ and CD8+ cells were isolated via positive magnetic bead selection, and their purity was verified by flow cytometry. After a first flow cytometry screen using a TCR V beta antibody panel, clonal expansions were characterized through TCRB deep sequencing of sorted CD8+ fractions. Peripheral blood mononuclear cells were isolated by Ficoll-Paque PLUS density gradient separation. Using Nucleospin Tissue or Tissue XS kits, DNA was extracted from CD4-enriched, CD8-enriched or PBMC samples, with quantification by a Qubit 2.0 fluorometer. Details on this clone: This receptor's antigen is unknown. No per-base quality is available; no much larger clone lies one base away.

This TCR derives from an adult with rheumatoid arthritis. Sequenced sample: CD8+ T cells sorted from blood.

The DNA reads TGTGCCAGCACTTTGACAGACCTTAATGAAAAACTGTTTTTT. Its coded protein is CASTLTDLNEKLFF. The receptor chain draws on TRBV2 and TRBJ1-4; the D region possibly corresponds to TRBD1 (5 bases align). Its CDR3 holds 14 amino acids, cysteine through phenylalanine. Solely the CDR3 DNA is kept, with 42 bases framed from the first base. From a lookup of the germline V gene, CDR1 and CDR2 are SNHLY and FYNNEI. V drops 7 bases and J drops 4 bases, leaving 13 bases in between.